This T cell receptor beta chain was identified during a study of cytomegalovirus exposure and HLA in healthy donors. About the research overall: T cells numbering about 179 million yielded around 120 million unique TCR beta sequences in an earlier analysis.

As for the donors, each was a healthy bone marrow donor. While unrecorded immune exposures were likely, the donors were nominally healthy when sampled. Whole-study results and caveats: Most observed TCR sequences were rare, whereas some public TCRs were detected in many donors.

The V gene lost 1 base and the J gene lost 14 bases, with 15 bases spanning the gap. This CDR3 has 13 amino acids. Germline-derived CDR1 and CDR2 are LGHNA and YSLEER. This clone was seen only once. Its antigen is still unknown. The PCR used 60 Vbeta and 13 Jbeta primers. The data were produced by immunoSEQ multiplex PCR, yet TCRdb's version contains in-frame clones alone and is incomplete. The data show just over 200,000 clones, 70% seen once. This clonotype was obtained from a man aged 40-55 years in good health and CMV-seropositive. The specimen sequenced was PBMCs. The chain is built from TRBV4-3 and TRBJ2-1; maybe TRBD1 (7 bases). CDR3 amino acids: CASSQGQGLGEFF. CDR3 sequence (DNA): TGCGCCAGCAGCCAAGGACAGGGACTCGGGGAGTTCTTC.